This T cell receptor (beta chain) was identified during a study of cytomegalovirus exposure and HLA in healthy donors. Study outcomes and limitations: Sequencing likely caused a cluster of highly shared sequence variants.

The germline V and J ends were trimmed by 4 bases and 3 bases, with 16 bases remaining between them. The germline CDR1 and CDR2 sequences are MNHEY and SVGAGI. The length of the CDR3 is 16 residues. As to this clone: Its antigen is unidentified.

The PCR was carried out with 60 Vbeta primers and 13 Jbeta primers. Method: immunoSEQ multiplex PCR; TCRdb's copy keeps in-frame clones and lacks some. The sample carries roughly 73,000 clones, around three quarters recorded once. Sequencing was performed on PBMCs. This receptor was obtained from a man aged 35 to 55 in good health and CMV-seronegative. The chain employs TRBV6-5 and TRBJ1-5; perhaps TRBD1 as D (6 bases). CDR3 in amino acids: CASSSATRGINQPQHF. The CDR3, as DNA: TGTGCCAGCAGTTCCGCGACCAGGGGCATCAATCAGCCCCAGCATTTT.